The 24 T cell receptor beta chains given below trace back to one sample, sequenced in a study of T cell responses to AZD1222 COVID-19 vaccine. Only in-frame clones appear in the TCRdb table, and some are missing; sequencing was by immunoSEQ multiplex PCR. The sample has 83,000 or so clones; around 89% are singletons. Here the sequenced sample was peripheral blood, taken on day 0 of MenACWY control vaccination. These receptors all stem from an adult in good health.

The chain employs TRBV28 and TRBJ2-7, with D possibly matching TRBD2 (7 bases). Germline V CDR1 and CDR2: MDHEN, SYDVKM. CDR3 length: 15 residues. Trimming took 11 bases from V and 3 from J, leaving 23 bases between them. The CDR3 is CAGAPSAGALYEQYF. The CDR3 coding sequence is TGTGCCGGAGCGCCATCGGCGGGGGCCCTCTACGAGCAGTACTTC.

This chain joins TRBV7-2 and TRBJ1-6; no firm D call. V was clipped by 4 bases and J by 8 bases, with 12 bases between them. This CDR3 has 14 residues. Germline V gene data show CDR1 as SGHTA and CDR2 as FQGNSA. The CDR3 coding sequence is TGTGCCAGCAGCTCCTTGGGTGGGGATTCACCCCTCCACTTT. This encodes CASSSLGGDSPLHF.

The chain carries TRBV6-2 or TRBV6-3 and TRBJ2-7; D not resolved. Germline V gives CDR1 MNHEY, CDR2 SVGEGT. CDR3 length: 14 residues. The V and J ends lost 5 bases and 0 bases respectively, with 11 bases between them. The CDR3 coding sequence is TGTGCCAGCAGTGCGTTACTATACTCCTACGAGCAGTACTTC. Protein: CASSALLYSYEQYF.

V gene TRBV11-2 combines with J gene TRBJ2-7; D gene uncertain. The CDR3 has 12 amino acids. From germline, CDR1 is SGHAT and CDR2 FQNNGV. V lost 3 bases to trimming and J lost 6 bases, with 9 bases between them. The CDR3 spells CASSFGTFEQYF. In DNA, the CDR3 is TGTGCCAGCAGCTTTGGTACGTTCGAGCAGTACTTC.

The V and J genes are TRBV20-1 and TRBJ1-4; D is uncertain. Trimming removed 6 bases at V and 5 bases at J, with 4 bases between. The CDR3 loop spans 10 amino acids. The germline CDR1 and CDR2 sequences are DFQATT and SNEGSKA (reference sequence). The CDR3: CSARNEKLFF. CDR3 sequence (DNA): TGCAGTGCCCGCAATGAAAAACTGTTTTTT.

The chain has TRBV6-5 and TRBJ2-1; D uncertain. CDR3 size: 13 residues. Germline V CDR1 and CDR2: MNHEY, SVGAGI. V gave up 5 bases and J gave up 6 bases, with 11 bases separating them. The CDR3: CASSHALGNEQFF. The CDR3 DNA follows: TGTGCCAGCAGTCACGCCCTGGGCAATGAGCAGTTCTTC.

V is TRBV21-1 and J is TRBJ1-1. TRBV21-1 is a known pseudogene. The CDR3 has 16 amino acids. The CDR3 coding sequence is TGTGCCAGCAGCACGCTCTGCGGGTGCACGAACACTGAAGCTTTCTTT. Protein: CASSTLCGCTNTEAFF.

The rearrangement links TRBV4-3 to TRBJ2-2; no clear D. V lost 0 bases and J lost 6, with 5 bases in between. Germline lookup yields CDR1 LGHNA and CDR2 YSLEER. The CDR3 totals 13 residues. CDR3 protein: CASSQDNAGELFF. The DNA of the CDR3 is TGCGCCAGCAGCCAAGATAACGCCGGGGAGCTGTTTTTT.

This clone occurred once. This chain connects TRBV28 to TRBJ2-7; TRBD1 matches 7 bases. The germline CDR1 and CDR2 sequences are MDHEN and SYDVKM. CDR3 length equals 16 residues. V lost 6 bases, J lost 0 bases, and 11 bases stayed unmatched. The CDR3 DNA is TGTGCCAGCAGACGCTTTAGGGGGCTCAACTCCTACGAGCAGTACTTC. Residues: CASRRFRGLNSYEQYF.

CDR3 sequence: CASSHRGPGTEAFF. CDR3 bases: TGTGCCAGCAGTCACCGGGGTCCGGGGACTGAAGCTTTCTTT. This sequence joins TRBV27 and TRBJ1-1; D ambiguous. The length of the CDR3 is 14 residues. Trimming pared 5 bases from V and 5 bases from J, leaving 15 bases between. Germline V gene sequence: CDR1 MNHEY, CDR2 SMNVEV (reference sequence).

The chain links TRBV6-5 to TRBJ1-4, with a tentative D call TRBD1 (6 bases). Per germline, CDR1 MNHEY and CDR2 SVGAGI. The V end was cut by 6 bases, the J end by 11 bases, with 22 bases between. The CDR3 is 15 amino acids. For the CDR3, the DNA is TGTGCCAGCAGCACGGGGGGGGCCCGACCGTGGAAACTGTTTTTT. It codes for CASSTGGARPWKLFF.

V and J are TRBV10-2 and TRBJ2-1, with a possible D match to TRBD2 (7 bases). V was shortened by 8 bases and J by 4 bases, with 15 bases between the two germline ends. The CDR3 contains 14 residues. Germline values: CDR1 WSHSY, CDR2 SAAADI. The CDR3 DNA reads TGCGCCAGCGGGGAGGGGGGGCGGTACAATGAGCAGTTCTTC. Residues: CASGEGGRYNEQFF.

The chain recombines TRBV19 with TRBJ1-2; no clear D. The CDR3 covers 16 residues. Trimming took 10 bases from V and 0 from J, leaving 21 bases between them. Germline values: CDR1 LNHDA, CDR2 SQIVND (reference sequence). Here the CDR3 DNA reads TGTGCCACCTCTATGGAACGAGGAGTTTCTAACTATGGCTACACCTTC. This encodes CATSMERGVSNYGYTF.

This clone was counted only a few times. The gene calls are TRBV7-9 and TRBJ1-4; D gene ambiguous. Germline loops: CDR1 SEHNR, CDR2 FQNEAQ (reference sequence). The CDR3 loop spans 13 amino acids. V lost 5 bases to trimming and J lost 8 bases, with 12 bases between them. In nucleotides, the CDR3 is TGTGCCAGCAGCCCCTTCGGGAGCGAAAAACTGTTTTTT. Its translation is CASSPFGSEKLFF.

This rearrangement joins TRBV2 to TRBJ2-3; 7 positions match TRBD2. CDR3 length: 14 residues. The germline V gene has CDR1 SNHLY and CDR2 FYNNEI. V lost 7 bases to trimming and J lost 2 bases; unmatched junction nucleotides: 6. As DNA, the CDR3 is TGTGCCAGCAACGGAGCGGGAATCACAGATACGCAGTATTTT. Its translation: CASNGAGITDTQYF.

The rearrangement links TRBV6-5 to TRBJ1-3; 9 nucleotides align to TRBD1. The CDR3 runs to 16 residues. CDR1 is MNHEY, CDR2 SVGAGI, per germline. V gave up 0 bases and J gave up 3 bases; unmatched junction bases: 3. The CDR3 nucleotides read TGTGCCAGCAGTTACTCGAACAGGGGGCATGGAAACACCATATATTTT. It translates to CASSYSNRGHGNTIYF.

This clone was counted once. The chain recombines TRBV5-4 with TRBJ1-2, with D hard to call. Trimming shortened V by 2 bases and J by 4 bases, and 9 bases separated the two germline ends. This CDR3 has 13 residues. Germline V gene data show CDR1 as SGHNT and CDR2 as YYREEE (reference sequence). This CDR3 is CASSLRSSYGYTF. In nucleotides, the CDR3 is TGTGCCAGCAGCTTACGCAGCTCCTATGGCTACACCTTC.

This chain uses TRBV7-9 with TRBJ1-1; no firm D call. Trimming left V 3 bases short and J 7 bases short, with 6 bases between. The V gene's germline CDR1 is SEHNR and CDR2 FQNEAQ (reference sequence). The CDR3 sequence is 11 residues long. CDR3 amino acids: CASSFGVEAFF. The DNA for the CDR3 is TGTGCCAGCAGCTTCGGGGTTGAAGCTTTCTTT.

V usage is TRBV7-9 and J usage is TRBJ1-2; TRBD1 might be the D (6 bases). Trimming shortened V by 4 bases and J by 3 bases, and 9 bases separated the two germline ends. The CDR3 is made up of 13 amino acids. The germline V gene has CDR1 SEHNR and CDR2 FQNEAQ (reference sequence). CDR3 bases: TGTGCCAGCAGCTCCGACAGGCACTATGGCTACACCTTC. This encodes CASSSDRHYGYTF.

This chain links TRBV28 with TRBJ2-2; D remains ambiguous. Germline assignment: CDR1 MDHEN and CDR2 SYDVKM. The V end was cut by 3 bases, the J end by 2 bases, with 7 bases between. The CDR3 is made up of 14 amino acids. In DNA form, the CDR3 reads TGTGCCAGCAGTTTGACACCTAACACCGGGGAGCTGTTTTTT. Protein: CASSLTPNTGELFF.

This chain connects TRBV27 to TRBJ2-1; 10 bases fit TRBD2. From germline, CDR1 is MNHEY and CDR2 SMNVEV (reference sequence). The CDR3 has 11 amino acids. The V and J ends lost 9 bases and 9 bases, in that order; junction bases with no gene match: 2. Written as DNA, the CDR3 is TGTGCCAGTACTAGCGGGATTGAGCAGTTCTTC. Amino acid sequence: CASTSGIEQFF.

The V and J genes are TRBV9 and TRBJ1-2, with a weak D call TRBD1 (5 bases). The V end lost 0 bases, the J end lost 0 bases, and 12 bases lay between the germline ends. The CDR3 loop spans 16 amino acids. Germline V lookup: CDR1 SGDLS, CDR2 YYNGEE. The CDR3 region has the DNA TGTGCCAGCAGCGTAGGGGGCACGGTGTCTAACTATGGCTACACCTTC. Residues: CASSVGGTVSNYGYTF.

V and J are TRBV28 and TRBJ2-3; a possible D gene is TRBD1 (5 bases). Trimming shortened V by 2 bases and J by 3 bases, and 9 bases separated the two germline ends. This CDR3 has 14 residues. Germline V lookup: CDR1 MDHEN, CDR2 SYDVKM. Here the CDR3 reads CASSLIRVTDTQYF. CDR3 coding DNA: TGTGCCAGCAGTTTAATCAGGGTTACAGATACGCAGTATTTT.

The chain uses TRBV5-6 and TRBJ2-2, with 8 nucleotides matching TRBD2. The V gene end was trimmed by 1 base and the J gene end by 4 bases; junction bases not matched to a gene: 12. Germline CDR1 is SGHDT and CDR2 is YYEEEE. This CDR3 region has 18 residues. The CDR3, as DNA: TGTGCCAGCAGCTTGAGGATTGGGTCCCGGGAGGGCACCGGGGAGCTGTTTTTT. It encodes CASSLRIGSREGTGELFF. Variable domain in full (rest from reference TRBV5-6 and TRBJ2-2): DAGVTQSPTHLIKTRGQQVTLRCSPKSGHDTVSWYQQALGQGPQFIFQYYEEEERQRGNFPDRFSGHQFPNYSSELNVNALLLGDSALYLCASSLRIGSREGTGELFFGEGSRLTVL.